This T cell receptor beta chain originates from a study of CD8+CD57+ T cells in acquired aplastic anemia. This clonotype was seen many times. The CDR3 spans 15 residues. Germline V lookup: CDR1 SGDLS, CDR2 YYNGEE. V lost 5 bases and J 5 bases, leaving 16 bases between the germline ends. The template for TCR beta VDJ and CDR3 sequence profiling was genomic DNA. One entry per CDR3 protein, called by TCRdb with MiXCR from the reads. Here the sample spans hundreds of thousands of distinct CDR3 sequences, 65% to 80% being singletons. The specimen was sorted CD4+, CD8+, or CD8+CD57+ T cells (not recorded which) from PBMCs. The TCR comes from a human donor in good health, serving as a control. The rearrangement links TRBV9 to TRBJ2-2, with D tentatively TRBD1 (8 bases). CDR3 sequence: CASRGRGQATGELFF. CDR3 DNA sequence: TGTGCCAGCAGGGGGAGGGGACAGGCGACCGGGGAGCTGTTTTTT.